Each of the 5 T cell receptor beta chains below was sequenced from the same sample in a study of shared clonotypes between healthy human individuals. TCRdb's copy holds only in-frame clones and misses some; the assay was immunoSEQ multiplex PCR. The repertoire holds under 1,900,000 clones, with 98% to 99% as singletons. What was sequenced was naive CD4+ T cells sorted from blood. Subset in this sample: CD45RA+ positively selected. These receptors were taken from a young man in good health.

The genes are TRBV14 and TRBJ2-3; D is uncertain. Germline CDR1 reads SGHDN; CDR2 reads FVKESK. Deletions cut 4 bases from V and 2 bases from J, with 7 bases between. The CDR3 consists of 13 residues. CDR3 loop: CASSRVTTDTQYF. Written as DNA, the CDR3 is TGTGCCAGCAGCCGGGTTACCACAGATACGCAGTATTTT. The whole variable domain, remainder taken from reference TRBV14 and TRBJ2-3, is EAGVTQFPSHSVIEKGQTVTLRCDPISGHDNLYWYRRVMGKEIKFLLHFVKESKQDESGMPNNRFLAERTGGTYSTLKVQPAELEDSGVYFCASSRVTTDTQYFGPGTRLTVL.

This chain links TRBV5-1 with TRBJ1-2; TRBD1 agrees at 9 bases. Per germline, CDR1 SGHRS and CDR2 YFSETQ. CDR3 length: 15 amino acids. The J segment lost 4 bases and the V segment lost 3 bases, leaving 7 bases of the junction unmatched. The CDR3 DNA reads as TGCGCCAGCAGCTGGGGACAGGGAGTAGGCTATGGCTACACCTTC. This encodes CASSWGQGVGYGYTF.

The chain links TRBV2 to TRBJ2-5, with D possibly matching TRBD1 (6 bases). Germline values: CDR1 SNHLY, CDR2 FYNNEI. The V end lost 5 bases, the J end lost 1 base, and 17 bases lay between the germline ends. The CDR3 runs 16 residues. The CDR3: CASSPHGTPTQETQYF. DNA for the CDR3: TGTGCCAGCAGTCCGCACGGGACACCAACCCAAGAGACCCAGTACTTC.

The chain carries TRBV2 and TRBJ2-1; the D call may be TRBD1 or TRBD2 (5 bases each). The CDR3 contains 14 residues. V shed 5 bases and J shed 7 bases, with 15 bases lying between them. Germline values: CDR1 SNHLY, CDR2 FYNNEI. Here the CDR3 DNA reads TGTGCCAGCAGTCGCGTGAAGGGACGGAATGAGCAGTTCTTC. Its translation: CASSRVKGRNEQFF.

The CDR3 reads CASSLDLGDAGELFF. The CDR3 region has the DNA TGTGCCAGCAGCTTGGACCTAGGTGATGCCGGGGAGCTGTTTTTT. V usage is TRBV5-4 and J usage is TRBJ2-2; D is unresolved. Trimming took off 0 bases at V and 6 bases at J, with 12 bases between the two ends. This CDR3 is built from 15 residues. In germline, CDR1 is SGHNT, CDR2 YYREEE (reference sequence).